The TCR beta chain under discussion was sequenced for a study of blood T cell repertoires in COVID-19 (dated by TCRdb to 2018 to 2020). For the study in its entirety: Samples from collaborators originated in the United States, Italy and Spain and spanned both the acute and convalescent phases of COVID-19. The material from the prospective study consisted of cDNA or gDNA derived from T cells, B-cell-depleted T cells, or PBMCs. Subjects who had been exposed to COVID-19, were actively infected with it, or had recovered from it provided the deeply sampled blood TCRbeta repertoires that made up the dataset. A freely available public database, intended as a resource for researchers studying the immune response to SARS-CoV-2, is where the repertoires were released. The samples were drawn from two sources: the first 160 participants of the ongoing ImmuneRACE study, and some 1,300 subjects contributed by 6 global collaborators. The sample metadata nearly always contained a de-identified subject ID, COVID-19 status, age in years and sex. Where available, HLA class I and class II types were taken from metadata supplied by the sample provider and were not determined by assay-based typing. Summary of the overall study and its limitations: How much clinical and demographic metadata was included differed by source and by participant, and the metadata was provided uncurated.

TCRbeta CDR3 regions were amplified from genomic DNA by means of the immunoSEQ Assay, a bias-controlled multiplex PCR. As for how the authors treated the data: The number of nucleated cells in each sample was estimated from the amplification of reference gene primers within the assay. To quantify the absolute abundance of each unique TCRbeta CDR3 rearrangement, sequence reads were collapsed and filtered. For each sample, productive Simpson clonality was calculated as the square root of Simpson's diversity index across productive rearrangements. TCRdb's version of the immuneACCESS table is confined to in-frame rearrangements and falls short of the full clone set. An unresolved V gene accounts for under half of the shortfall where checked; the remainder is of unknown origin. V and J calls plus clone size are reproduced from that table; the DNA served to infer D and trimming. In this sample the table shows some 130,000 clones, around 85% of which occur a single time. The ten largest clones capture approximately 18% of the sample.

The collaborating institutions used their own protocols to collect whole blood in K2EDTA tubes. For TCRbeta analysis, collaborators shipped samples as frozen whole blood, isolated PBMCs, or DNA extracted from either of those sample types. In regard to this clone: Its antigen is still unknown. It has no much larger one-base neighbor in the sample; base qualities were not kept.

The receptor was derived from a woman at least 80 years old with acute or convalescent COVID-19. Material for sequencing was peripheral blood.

The CDR3 amino acid sequence is: CASRRGRGRDNEQFF. In nucleotide form, the sequence is TGTGCCAGCCGGCGGGGAAGGGGGCGTGACAATGAGCAGTTCTTC. The rearrangement joined TRBV27 to TRBJ2-1, and the D gene may be TRBD1, 7 bases matching. Between the V and J ends, shortened by 8 bases and 5 bases respectively, the junction contains 19 bases. Including cysteine and phenylalanine, the CDR3 has 15 amino acids. Just CDR3 DNA is preserved here, 45 bases in frame from base 1. For CDR1 and CDR2, the germline V gene (reference sequence) lists MNHEY and SMNVEV.